This T cell receptor beta chain was captured in a study of blood T cell repertoires in COVID-19. At the level of the study: Both acute and convalescent COVID-19 samples were obtained from the United States, Italy and Spain. T cells, B-cell-depleted T cells, or PBMCs supplied cDNA or gDNA.

Germline lookup yields CDR1 SGHTA and CDR2 FQGNSA. Trimming cost V 1 base and J 5 bases, with 17 bases left between them. The CDR3 runs 16 residues. Authors' analysis steps: Estimation of nucleated cell counts relied on the amplification of reference gene primers. Clones were read by immunoSEQ multiplex PCR, and TCRdb kept only the in-frame ones, dropping some. That table supplies the V and J calls and clone size; D and trimming were determined from the DNA. This table holds some 250,000 clones, 65% to 90% found once. This TCR came from a man under 40 with active or convalescent COVID-19. Specimen: peripheral blood. V and J are TRBV7-2 and TRBJ1-1; tentatively, D is TRBD1 (6 bases). CDR3 nucleotide sequence: TGTGCCAGCAGCTTAGTGCAGGGGCTATATGGTACTGAAGCTTTCTTT. This sequence encodes CASSLVQGLYGTEAFF.